This TCR beta chain stems from a study of CD8+ T cells in alopecia areata. Study details: Administration of oral tofacitinib to treated patients was at 5 to 10 mg twice daily. Tofacitinib continued for 6 to 18 months and was then withheld for 6 months.

Concerning this clone: Its antigen is currently unknown.

Germline V gene data show CDR1 as SGHRS and CDR2 as YFSETQ. V lost 3 bases to trimming and J lost 5 bases; unmatched junction nucleotides: 5. This CDR3 comprises 14 residues. Study observations and caveats: Unlike in mice, where it was clearer, TCR sharing across patients was less clear, possibly HLA-related.

Isolated RNA was reverse transcribed into cDNA used as the sequencing template. Assay: immunoSEQ multiplex PCR; the TCRdb copy retains only in-frame clones and omits some. The sample has hundreds of thousands of clones; 65% to 70% are singletons. The chain combines TRBV5-1 with TRBJ2-1; 7 bases match TRBD1. The source is a human donor with alopecia areata. Here the sequenced sample was CD4+ T cells sorted from blood, taken at week 0. This chain's CDR3 is CASSYRTGDNEQFF. The CDR3 coding sequence is TGCGCCAGCAGCTATCGGACAGGAGACAATGAGCAGTTCTTC.